Listed here is a single TCR beta chain. Clones were read by immunoSEQ multiplex PCR, and TCRdb kept only the in-frame ones, dropping some. The table has roughly 350,000 clones, approximately 86% seen once. This entry is derived from a study of Ad26.COV2.S vaccination and SARS-CoV-2 variants. Treatment given: over 15 received Ad26.COV2.S at low or high dose, single or two shots; 5 received placebo; per-sample allocation not given. All samples were drawn on day 63, counting from the first vaccine or placebo injection. The sequencing used peripheral blood, collected in a trial of Ad26.COV2.S vaccine versus placebo. The receptor was isolated from a person aged 18-60 years who received the Ad26.COV2.S COVID-19 vaccine or a placebo.

The CDR3 protein is CASSPPSRGGDEQFF. The CDR3 region has the DNA TGTGCCAGCTCACCTCCCAGTCGGGGGGGGGATGAGCAGTTCTTC. The rearrangement uses TRBV18 and TRBJ2-1; 8 positions match TRBD2. Per germline, CDR1 KGHSH and CDR2 LQKENI. The CDR3 spans 15 residues. V shed 3 bases and J 8 bases; nucleotides not matched to a gene: 9.